These 8 T cell receptor beta chains share one sample of origin, sequenced in a study of control samples from healthy donors and cancer patients. Here immunoSEQ multiplex PCR was the method, and the copy in TCRdb shows in-frame clones only, minus some. Found here are tens of thousands of clones, 90% to 95% of them singletons; the top ten hold around 1%. What was sequenced was blood. The origin of the receptors is a woman aged 30 to 39 in good health.

The genes are TRBV30 and TRBJ2-7; D is uncertain. The CDR3 sequence is 16 residues long. From germline, CDR1 is GTSNPN and CDR2 SVGIG (reference sequence). V gave up 0 bases and J gave up 1 base, with 16 bases separating them. The DNA for the CDR3 is TGTGCCTGGAGTGTAGTGGGGTCGGCAGTTTCCTACGAGCAGTACTTC. It yields the protein CAWSVVGSAVSYEQYF.

The rearrangement uses TRBV29-1 and TRBJ1-2; 8 nucleotides align to TRBD1. V shed 2 bases, J shed 7 bases, and the junction held 6 bases outside the gene matches. Germline V gene sequence: CDR1 SQVTM, CDR2 ANQGSEA. This CDR3 is 13 amino acids long. The CDR3 loop is CSVESQGATGYTF. As DNA, the CDR3 is TGCAGCGTTGAATCTCAGGGGGCGACTGGCTACACCTTC. Combining the CDR3 with reference TRBV29-1 and TRBJ1-2 gives the whole variable domain SAVISQKPSRDICQRGTSLTIQCQVDSQVTMMFWYRQQPGQSLTLIATANQGSEATYESGFVIDKFPISRPNLTFSTLTVSNMSPEDSSIYLCSVESQGATGYTFGSGTRLTVV.

The chain is built from TRBV9 and TRBJ1-1; unclear D gene. This CDR3 comprises 11 residues. Germline V gene lookup returns CDR1 SGDLS and CDR2 YYNGEE. Deletions cut 4 bases from V and 5 bases from J, with 6 bases between. The CDR3: CASSPRTEAFF. DNA for the CDR3: TGTGCCAGCAGCCCCAGGACTGAAGCTTTCTTT.

V usage is TRBV6-2 or TRBV6-3 and J usage is TRBJ2-2; D is undetermined. Per the germline V gene, CDR1 is MNHEY and CDR2 is SVGEGT. The CDR3 runs to 13 residues. V lost 5 bases and J lost 0, with 4 bases in between. CDR3 sequence: CASSDPNTGELFF. For the CDR3, the DNA is TGTGCCAGCAGTGACCCGAACACCGGGGAGCTGTTTTTT.

The gene calls are TRBV28 and TRBJ2-7; either TRBD1 or TRBD2 may supply D (5 bases each). The V and J ends lost 8 bases and 6 bases respectively, with 14 bases between them. CDR3 length: 12 residues. Per the germline V gene, CDR1 is MDHEN and CDR2 is SYDVKM. In nucleotides, the CDR3 is TGTGCCAGCCGGGTGGGACCTCTCGAGCAGTACTTC. It codes for CASRVGPLEQYF. Full variable domain (rest looked up from reference TRBV28 and TRBJ2-7): DVKVTQSSRYLVKRTGEKVFLECVQDMDHENMFWYRQDPGLGLRLIYFSYDVKMKEKGDIPEGYSVSREKKERFSLILESASTNQTSMYLCASRVGPLEQYFGPGTRLTVT.

This clone came up a few times. The CDR3 protein is CASSTHRGHGYTF. DNA of the CDR3: TGTGCCAGCAGTACCCACAGGGGGCATGGCTACACCTTC. The rearrangement links TRBV12-3 or TRBV12-4 to TRBJ1-2; TRBD1 agrees at 9 bases. The V segment lost 5 bases and the J segment 6 bases; nucleotides outside the gene matches: 4. The CDR3 extends over 13 amino acids.

This chain links TRBV7-2 with TRBJ2-3, with unresolved D. Deletions cut 4 bases from V and 0 bases from J, with 11 bases between. The CDR3 totals 15 residues. Germline CDR1 is SGHTA and CDR2 is FQGNSA. The DNA for the CDR3 is TGTGCCAGCAGCTCCACTGGATCTAGCACAGATACGCAGTATTTT. As protein: CASSSTGSSTDTQYF.

The rearrangement uses TRBV6-1 and TRBJ1-2; unclear D gene. Germline V gives CDR1 MNHNS, CDR2 SASEGT. V lost 2 bases and J lost 6, with 7 bases in between. CDR3 length: 12 amino acids. For the CDR3, the DNA is TGTGCCAGCAGTGAACGTAGAGATGGCTACACCTTC. Translating it yields CASSERRDGYTF.